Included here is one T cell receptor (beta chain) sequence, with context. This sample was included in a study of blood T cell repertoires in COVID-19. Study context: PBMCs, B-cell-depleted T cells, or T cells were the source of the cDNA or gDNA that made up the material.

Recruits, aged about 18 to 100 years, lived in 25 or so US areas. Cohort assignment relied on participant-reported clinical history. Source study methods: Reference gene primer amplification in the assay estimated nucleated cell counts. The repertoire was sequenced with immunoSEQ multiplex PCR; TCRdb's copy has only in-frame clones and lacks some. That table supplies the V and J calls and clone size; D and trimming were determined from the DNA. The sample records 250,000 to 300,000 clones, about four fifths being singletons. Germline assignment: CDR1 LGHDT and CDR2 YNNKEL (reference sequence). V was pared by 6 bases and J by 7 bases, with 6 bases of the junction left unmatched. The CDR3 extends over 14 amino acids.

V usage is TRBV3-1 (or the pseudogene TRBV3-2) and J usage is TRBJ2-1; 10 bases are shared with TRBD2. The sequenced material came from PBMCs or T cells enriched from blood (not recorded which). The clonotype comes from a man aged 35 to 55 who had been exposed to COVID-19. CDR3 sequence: CASRRTSGVNEQFF. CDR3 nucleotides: TGTGCCAGCAGACGGACTAGCGGAGTGAATGAGCAGTTCTTC.